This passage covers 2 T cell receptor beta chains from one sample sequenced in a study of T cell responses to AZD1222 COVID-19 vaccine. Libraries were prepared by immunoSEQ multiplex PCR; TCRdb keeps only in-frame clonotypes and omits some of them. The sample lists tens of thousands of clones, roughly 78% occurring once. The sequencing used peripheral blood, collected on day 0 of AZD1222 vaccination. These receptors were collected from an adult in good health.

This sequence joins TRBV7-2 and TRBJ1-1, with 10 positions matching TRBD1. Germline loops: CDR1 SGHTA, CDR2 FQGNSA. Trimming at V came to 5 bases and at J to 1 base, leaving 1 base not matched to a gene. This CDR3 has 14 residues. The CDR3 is CASSGQGGNTEAFF. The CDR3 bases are TGTGCCAGCAGCGGACAGGGGGGGAACACTGAAGCTTTCTTT.

This chain's CDR3 is CASSASGTGLSYGYTF. The CDR3 region has the DNA TGTGCCAGCAGCGCATCCGGGACAGGGCTTTCCTATGGCTACACCTTC. The V gene is TRBV11-3, the J gene TRBJ1-2, with 9 bases lining up with TRBD1. V shed 5 bases, J shed 4 bases, and the junction held 11 bases outside the gene matches. Germline-derived CDR1 and CDR2 are SGHNT and YENEEA. The CDR3 has 16 residues.